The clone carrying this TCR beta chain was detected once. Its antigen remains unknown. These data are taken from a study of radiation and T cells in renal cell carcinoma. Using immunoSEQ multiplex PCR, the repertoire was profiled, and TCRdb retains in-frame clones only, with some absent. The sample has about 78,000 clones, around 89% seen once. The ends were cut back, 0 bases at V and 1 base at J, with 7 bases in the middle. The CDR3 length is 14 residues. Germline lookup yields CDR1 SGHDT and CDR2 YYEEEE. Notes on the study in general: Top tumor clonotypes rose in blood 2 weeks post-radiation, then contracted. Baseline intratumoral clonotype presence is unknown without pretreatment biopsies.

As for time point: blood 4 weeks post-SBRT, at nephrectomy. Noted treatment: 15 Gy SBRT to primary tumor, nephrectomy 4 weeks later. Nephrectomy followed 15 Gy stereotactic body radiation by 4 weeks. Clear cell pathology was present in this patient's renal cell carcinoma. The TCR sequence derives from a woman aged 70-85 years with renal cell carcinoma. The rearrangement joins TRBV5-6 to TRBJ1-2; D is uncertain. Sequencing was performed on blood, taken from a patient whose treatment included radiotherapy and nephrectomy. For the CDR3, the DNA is TGTGCCAGCAGCTTGGGCGGGATTAACTATGGCTACACCTTC. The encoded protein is CASSLGGINYGYTF.